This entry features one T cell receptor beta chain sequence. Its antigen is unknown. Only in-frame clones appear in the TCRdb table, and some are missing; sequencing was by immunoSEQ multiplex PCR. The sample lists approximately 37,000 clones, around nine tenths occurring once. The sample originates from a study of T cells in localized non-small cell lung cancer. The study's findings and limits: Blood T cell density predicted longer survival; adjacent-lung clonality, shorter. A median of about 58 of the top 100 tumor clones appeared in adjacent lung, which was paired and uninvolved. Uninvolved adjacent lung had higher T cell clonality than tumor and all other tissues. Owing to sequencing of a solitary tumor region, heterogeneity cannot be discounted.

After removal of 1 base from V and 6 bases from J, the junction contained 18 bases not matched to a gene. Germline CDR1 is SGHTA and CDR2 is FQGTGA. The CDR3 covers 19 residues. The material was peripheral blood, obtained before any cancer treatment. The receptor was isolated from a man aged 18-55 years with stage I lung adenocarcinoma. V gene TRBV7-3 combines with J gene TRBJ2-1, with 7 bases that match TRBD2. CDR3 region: CASSLKVSRGGYWGNEQFF. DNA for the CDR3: TGTGCCAGCAGCTTAAAGGTGTCGCGGGGAGGGTATTGGGGCAATGAGCAGTTCTTC.